The subject of this entry is one T cell receptor (beta chain). Its target is not known. This entry is derived from a study of shared clonotypes between healthy human individuals. Broader study findings: Against clonotypes common to all four donors, non-shared ones had lower generation probabilities.

Sequencing used immunoSEQ multiplex PCR; TCRdb keeps in-frame clones, though not all of them. The sample has roughly 1,100,000 clones, about 75% seen once; the top ten hold approximately 1.5%. Division of CD4+ cells produced a CD45RA+ naive subset and a CD45RA-negative memory subset. Germline loops: CDR1 LNHNV, CDR2 YYDKDF (reference sequence). Trimming removed 4 bases at V and 1 base at J, with 8 bases between. The CDR3 consists of 14 residues. The specimen sequenced was memory CD4+ T cells sorted from blood. Regarding subset: CD45RA-negative fraction. This TCR came from a young man in good health. The rearrangement joins TRBV15 to TRBJ1-5; D not resolved. The CDR3 nucleotides read TGTGCCACCAGCATAGGGAAGAGCAATCAGCCCCAGCATTTT. Its protein product is CATSIGKSNQPQHF.